This T cell receptor (beta chain) was documented in a study of T cells after yellow fever vaccination. Study-wide points: The appearance of a small share of clonotypes in both CD4 and CD8 compartments was observed. Contamination by abundant bulk-population clonotypes could be present in FACS-sorted repertoires.

Making TCR cDNA involved 5'RACE template switching, which added UMIs and a universal primer site. TCRdb re-analysed the 5' RACE reads in MiXCR, keeping a single row per CDR3 protein. In the table there are about 300,000 distinct CDR3 sequences, roughly 4.3% of which are singletons. This CDR3 region has 15 residues. Trimming stripped 2 bases from V and 4 bases from J, with 12 bases between. Per the germline V gene, CDR1 is MNHEY and CDR2 is SMNVEV (reference sequence). The sample holds a few counts of this clonotype. As yet, its antigen is unknown. This clonotype originated in a man younger than 35 who received the YFV17D yellow fever vaccine. Sequences were derived from PBMCs, sampled 5 days after the yellow fever booster vaccination. This chain links TRBV27 with TRBJ2-1; D is possibly TRBD2 (7 bases). CDR3 nucleotides: TGTGCCAGCAGTTTACGGGGGGCTTATTACAATGAGCAGTTCTTC. This codes for CASSLRGAYYNEQFF.